Listed here are 28 T cell receptor beta chains from one sample, sequenced in a study of response to subunit inactivated influenza vaccine. TCRdb fed the RT-PCR reads into MiXCR, producing one record per CDR3 protein. Of under 850,000 distinct CDR3 sequences listed, roughly 20% are singletons. The material was PBMCs from blood, obtained roughly 5 days after vaccination. These receptors all come from a man aged 50-60 years who received an inactivated influenza vaccine.

This clonotype was counted at least ten times. This chain links TRBV20-1 with TRBJ2-7; 7 nucleotides line up with TRBD1. CDR3 length equals 12 residues. Losses at the gene ends were 4 bases for V and 3 bases for J; bases not matched to a gene: 3. The germline V gene has CDR1 DFQATT and CDR2 SNEGSKA (reference sequence). The DNA of the CDR3 is TGCAGTGCTAACGCAGGGGGCTACGAGCAGTACTTC. It codes for CSANAGGYEQYF.

The chain couples TRBV9 to TRBJ2-5; no reliable D call. This CDR3 region has 14 residues. CDR1 and CDR2 (germline): SGDLS, YYNGEE. V was cut by 0 bases and J by 2 bases, with 8 bases left in between. The CDR3 nucleotides are TGTGCCAGCAGCGTAGGGGCTAAGCAAGAGACCCAGTACTTC. Amino acids: CASSVGAKQETQYF.

The chain carries TRBV20-1 and TRBJ2-3, with a possible D match to TRBD1 (6 bases). Germline V gene data show CDR1 as DFQATT and CDR2 as SNEGSKA (reference sequence). The V and J ends lost 4 bases and 2 bases respectively, with 10 bases between them. The CDR3 spans 13 residues. CDR3 DNA sequence: TGCAGTGCTACGCCGGGACACACAGATACGCAGTATTTT. Translation: CSATPGHTDTQYF.

This rearrangement joins TRBV10-3 to TRBJ2-2; D remains unclear. Germline loops: CDR1 ENHRY, CDR2 SYGVKD. V was trimmed by 3 bases and J by 1 base, leaving 6 bases between them. The CDR3 has 14 residues. DNA for the CDR3: TGTGCCATCAGTGAAAGTAGGAACACCGGGGAGCTGTTTTTT. It translates to CAISESRNTGELFF.

The chain joins TRBV7-2 to TRBJ2-7; TRBD2 matches at 9 bases. The CDR3 runs to 13 residues. V shed 4 bases and J 6 bases; nucleotides not matched to a gene: 4. Per germline, CDR1 SGHTA and CDR2 FQGNSA. This CDR3 is CASSWGLAREQYF. In DNA, the CDR3 is TGTGCCAGCAGCTGGGGACTAGCTCGCGAGCAGTACTTC.

A few counts support this clonotype. The J gene is TRBJ2-1, the V gene TRBV18, with D possibly being TRBD2 (6 bases). The CDR3 is 17 amino acids. V was clipped by 0 bases and J by 2 bases, with 14 bases between them. Germline V gene data show CDR1 as KGHSH and CDR2 as LQKENI. The CDR3 DNA reads TGTGCCAGCTCACCACCGGTCGGGACTGAAACCTACAATGAGCAGTTCTTC. Encoded protein: CASSPPVGTETYNEQFF.

This clonotype has just a few counts. The gene calls are TRBV3-1 and TRBJ2-2, with 8 bases fitting TRBD1. The J segment lost 1 base and the V segment lost 8 bases, leaving 3 bases of the junction unmatched. CDR1 and CDR2 from the germline V gene are LGHDT and YNNKEL (reference sequence). The CDR3 sequence is 14 residues long. The CDR3: CASFGQGNTGELFF. The DNA for the CDR3 is TGTGCCAGCTTCGGACAGGGGAACACCGGGGAGCTGTTTTTT. Full variable domain (rest looked up from reference TRBV3-1 and TRBJ2-2): DTAVSQTPKYLVTQMGNDKSIKCEQNLGHDTMYWYKQDSKKFLKIMFSYNNKELIINETVPNRFSPKSPDKAHLNLHINSLELGDSAVYFCASFGQGNTGELFFGEGSRLTVL.

Here the CDR3 reads CASRETGGFEKLFF. DNA of the CDR3: TGTGCCAGCAGAGAGACAGGGGGGTTTGAAAAACTGTTTTTT. The V and J genes are TRBV6-1 and TRBJ1-4; 9 nucleotides match TRBD1. Trimming removed 6 bases from V and 7 bases from J; junction bases left unmatched: 6. The CDR3 is 14 residues long. Germline CDR1 MNHNS, CDR2 SASEGT.

V usage is TRBV5-4 and J usage is TRBJ2-1; 12 bases fit TRBD2. V was clipped by 0 bases and J by 3 bases; unmatched bases: 7. Germline V CDR1 and CDR2: SGHNT, YYREEE (reference sequence). This CDR3 contains 18 residues. The CDR3 nucleotides read TGTGCCAGCAGCTTGGGATCTAGCGGGGGGGCTAGCTACAATGAGCAGTTCTTC. This encodes CASSLGSSGGASYNEQFF.

In this sample, this clonotype turned up a few times. The chain links TRBV29-1 to TRBJ2-3, with D perhaps given as TRBD1 or TRBD2 (5 bases each). This CDR3 has 14 amino acids. The V gene lost 6 bases and the J gene lost 2 bases, with 15 bases spanning the gap. The V gene's germline CDR1 is SQVTM and CDR2 ANQGSEA. CDR3 DNA: TGCAGCGTGAGGGACGGATACAACACAGATACGCAGTATTTT. It is translated as CSVRDGYNTDTQYF.

The sample holds one count of this clonotype. This CDR3 is CASSQEGQTSRGEQYF. The CDR3 DNA reads as TGCGCCAGCAGCCAAGAAGGCCAGACATCAAGAGGGGAGCAGTACTTC. The V call is TRBV4-1, the J call TRBJ2-7; tentative D call: TRBD2 (5 bases). This CDR3 has 16 residues. CDR1 is MGHRA, CDR2 YSYEKL, per germline. The V and J ends lost 0 bases and 7 bases respectively, with 19 bases between them.

The chain recombines TRBV20-1 with TRBJ2-3; TRBD2 aligns across 7 bases. V shed 2 bases, J shed 2 bases, and the junction held 19 bases outside the gene matches. There are 19 residues in the CDR3. Per the germline V gene, CDR1 is DFQATT and CDR2 is SNEGSKA (reference sequence). The DNA for the CDR3 is TGCAGTGCTAGACAGGAACGTCCTAGCGGTATGACTTACACAGATACGCAGTATTTT. Amino acids: CSARQERPSGMTYTDTQYF.

This clonotype was seen a few times. The chain is built from TRBV6-2 or TRBV6-3 and TRBJ1-2; tentatively, D is TRBD1 (5 bases). V was trimmed by 4 bases and J by 9 bases, leaving 9 bases between them. Germline V lookup: CDR1 MNHEY, CDR2 SVGEGT. The CDR3 loop spans 11 amino acids. The CDR3, as DNA: TGTGCCAGCAGTTCCCGGGGGAGCTACACCTTC. Its translation is CASSSRGSYTF.

The J gene is TRBJ2-1, the V gene TRBV7-9, with 11 bases aligning to TRBD2. Unmatched junction bases numbered 6, after V lost 2 bases and J lost 3 bases. The CDR3 consists of 17 residues. Germline V gene sequence: CDR1 SEHNR, CDR2 FQNEAQ (reference sequence). CDR3 sequence: CASSLPLAGGNYNEQFF. The CDR3 region has the DNA TGTGCCAGCAGCTTACCGCTAGCGGGAGGTAACTACAATGAGCAGTTCTTC.

This rearrangement joins TRBV30 to TRBJ2-7; D is possibly TRBD1 or TRBD2 (5 bases each). CDR1 is GTSNPN and CDR2 is SVGIG in the germline V gene (reference sequence). The CDR3 is made up of 15 amino acids. V gave up 0 bases and J gave up 0 bases, with 12 bases separating them. The DNA for the CDR3 is TGTGCCTGGAGTGTAGAGGGGCCGACCTCCTACGAGCAGTACTTC. It translates to CAWSVEGPTSYEQYF.

The rearrangement links TRBV28 to TRBJ1-2; 8 bases map to TRBD1. Looked up from germline, CDR1 is MDHEN and CDR2 is SYDVKM. After removal of 5 bases from V and 6 bases from J, the junction contained 11 bases not matched to a gene. The CDR3 is made up of 15 amino acids. CDR3 bases: TGTGCCAGCAGTCCCGGACAGGGAGCGGGAAATGGCTACACCTTC. Protein sequence: CASSPGQGAGNGYTF.

The table lists this clonotype with a few counts. The V call is TRBV12-3 or TRBV12-4, the J call TRBJ1-2, with a possible D match to TRBD1 (5 bases). Trimming removed 5 bases at V and 5 bases at J, with 15 bases between. This CDR3 is built from 14 residues. CDR3 bases: TGTGCCAGCAGTATCCGGGACCCGGGGTATGGCTACACCTTC. It is translated as CASSIRDPGYGYTF.

The chain joins TRBV3-1 to TRBJ2-3, with D possibly TRBD2 on 6 matching bases. This CDR3 has 15 residues. Trimming took off 1 base at V and 3 bases at J, with 11 bases between the two ends. The germline CDR1 and CDR2 sequences are LGHDT and YNNKEL (reference sequence). In DNA, the CDR3 is TGTGCCAGCAGCCAAGCGGTGCTAGCGACAGATACGCAGTATTTT. Translating it yields CASSQAVLATDTQYF.

This clonotype was seen only a few times. V gene TRBV20-1 combines with J gene TRBJ1-6; D ambiguous. The CDR3 totals 16 residues. The germline CDR1 and CDR2 sequences are DFQATT and SNEGSKA (reference sequence). V was cut by 3 bases and J by 4 bases, with 16 bases left in between. This chain's CDR3 is CSASEGPNLYNSPLHF. CDR3 bases: TGCAGTGCTAGCGAAGGACCTAATCTGTATAATTCACCCCTCCACTTT.

The V call is TRBV9, the J call TRBJ2-2; D unclear. CDR3 length: 15 residues. The V end was cut by 0 bases, the J end by 5 bases, with 11 bases between. The germline gives CDR1 SGDLS, CDR2 YYNGEE. DNA for the CDR3: TGTGCCAGCAGCGTAGCTCCTTACTCAACCGGGGAGCTGTTTTTT. It encodes CASSVAPYSTGELFF.

V usage is TRBV6-5 and J usage is TRBJ2-7, with D tentatively TRBD1 (5 bases). From germline, CDR1 is MNHEY and CDR2 SVGAGI. There are 12 residues in the CDR3. V was pared by 7 bases and J by 5 bases, with 12 bases between. The CDR3 DNA reads TGTGCCAGCAACGCCCAAGGGGACGAGCAGTACTTC. This sequence encodes CASNAQGDEQYF.

This clonotype was picked up many times. The chain has TRBV12-3 or TRBV12-4 and TRBJ2-2; the D gene is possibly TRBD2 (7 bases). This CDR3 region has 15 residues. V shed 1 base and J shed 4 bases, with 10 bases lying between them. This CDR3 is CASSLVGGGTGELFF. CDR3 DNA: TGTGCCAGCAGTTTAGTGGGAGGGGGCACCGGGGAGCTGTTTTTT.

Only a few counts were recorded for this clonotype. This chain links TRBV12-3 or TRBV12-4 with TRBJ1-1; 7 bases agree with TRBD1. The trim removed 5 bases at V and 4 bases at J, leaving 4 bases unmatched. There are 13 residues in the CDR3. CDR3 sequence (DNA): TGTGCCAGCAGTGCACAGGGGACCACTGAAGCTTTCTTT. It encodes CASSAQGTTEAFF.

This clonotype has ten or more counts. This rearrangement joins TRBV12-3 or TRBV12-4 to TRBJ1-5; D is uncertain. Trimming took off 4 bases at V and 3 bases at J, with 1 base between the two ends. The CDR3 consists of 11 residues. The CDR3 is CASSYNQPQHF. The CDR3 nucleotides read TGTGCCAGCAGTTACAATCAGCCCCAGCATTTT.

This clonotype was seen more than once but under ten times. This rearrangement joins TRBV12-3 or TRBV12-4 to TRBJ2-7; D might be TRBD1 or TRBD2, each matching 7 bases. The CDR3 loop spans 15 amino acids. Trimming removed 4 bases at V and 3 bases at J, with 16 bases between. This CDR3 reads CASSSTGRVHYEQYF. DNA for the CDR3: TGTGCCAGCAGTTCGACAGGGAGGGTTCACTACGAGCAGTACTTC.

This clonotype was counted only a few times. This chain uses TRBV4-3 with TRBJ2-1, with a possible D match to TRBD1 (6 bases). The germline V and J ends were trimmed by 4 bases and 4 bases, with 23 bases remaining between them. Germline CDR1 LGHNA, CDR2 YSLEER. The CDR3 has 18 residues. The CDR3 bases are TGCGCCAGCAGCCCCGAGAGGGGTCATGGGACACTATACAATGAGCAGTTCTTC. Protein: CASSPERGHGTLYNEQFF.

This chain connects TRBV20-1 to TRBJ1-5; 11 bases line up with TRBD1. V gave up 0 bases and J gave up 4 bases; unmatched junction bases: 5. This CDR3 contains 16 residues. Germline-derived CDR1 and CDR2 are DFQATT and SNEGSKA (reference sequence). DNA for the CDR3: TGCAGTGCTAGAGACACCGGACAGGGGGCGAATCAGCCCCAGCATTTT. It yields the protein CSARDTGQGANQPQHF.

This clonotype was observed a few times. J is TRBJ1-3 and V is TRBV20-1; TRBD1 agrees at 10 bases. V was pared by 1 base and J by 1 base, with 4 bases of the junction left unmatched. This CDR3 spans 16 amino acids. The germline CDR1 and CDR2 sequences are DFQATT and SNEGSKA (reference sequence). CDR3 sequence: CSARGRTGGSGNTIYF. The CDR3 nucleotides read TGCAGTGCTAGAGGGCGGACAGGGGGTTCTGGAAACACCATATATTTT.